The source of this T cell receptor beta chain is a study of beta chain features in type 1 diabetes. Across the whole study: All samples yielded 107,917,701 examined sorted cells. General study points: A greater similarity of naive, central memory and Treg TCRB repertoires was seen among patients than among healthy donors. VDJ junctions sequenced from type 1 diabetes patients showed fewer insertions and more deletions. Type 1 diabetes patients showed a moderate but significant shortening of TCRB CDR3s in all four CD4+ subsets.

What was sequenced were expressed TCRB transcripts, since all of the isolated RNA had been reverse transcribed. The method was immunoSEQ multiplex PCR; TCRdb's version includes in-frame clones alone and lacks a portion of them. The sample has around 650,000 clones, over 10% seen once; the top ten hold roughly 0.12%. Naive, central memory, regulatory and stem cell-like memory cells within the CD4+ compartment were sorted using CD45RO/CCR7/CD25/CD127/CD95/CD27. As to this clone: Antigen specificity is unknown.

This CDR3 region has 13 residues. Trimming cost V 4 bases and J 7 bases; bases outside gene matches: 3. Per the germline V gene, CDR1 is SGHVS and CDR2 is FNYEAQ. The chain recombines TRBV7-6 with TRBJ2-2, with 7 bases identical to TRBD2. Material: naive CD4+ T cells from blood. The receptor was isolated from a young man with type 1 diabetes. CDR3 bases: TGTGCCAGCAGCTCACTAGCGAGCGGGGAGCTGTTTTTT. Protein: CASSSLASGELFF.